This TCR beta chain was sequenced in a study of beta chain features in type 1 diabetes. The overall study: About 110 million sorted cells were examined across all samples. Overall study results and limits: Equally in patients and controls, shorter templates might have been favored by PCR. Type 1 diabetes patients had moderately but significantly shorter TCRB CDR3s in all four CD4+ subsets.

Every sorted population was more than 98% pure. TCRB transcripts that were expressed got sequenced, as all of the isolated RNA had been reverse transcribed. TCRdb's copy holds only in-frame clones and misses some; the assay was immunoSEQ multiplex PCR. The table has 300,000 to 400,000 clones, 9.5% to 10% seen once. Germline values: CDR1 SGHAT, CDR2 FQNNGV. The CDR3 has 13 residues. Trimming stripped 0 bases from V and 6 bases from J, with 9 bases between. This clone came up a few times. The antigen is undetermined. The origin of this receptor is a man younger than 40 with type 1 diabetes. The J gene is TRBJ2-7, the V gene TRBV11-2; D is uncertain. The specimen was central memory CD4+ T cells from blood. CDR3 DNA: TGTGCCAGCAGCTTAGAACTTCGTGGCGAGCAGTACTTC. Its translation: CASSLELRGEQYF.